This record looks at one TCR beta chain sequence and its context. The sample originates from a study of blood T cell repertoires in COVID-19. Study context: Acute and convalescent COVID-19 samples came from the United States, Italy and Spain.

Under the authors' procedure: By means of reference gene primer amplification, nucleated cell counts were estimated. Using immunoSEQ multiplex PCR, the repertoire was profiled, and TCRdb retains in-frame clones only, with some absent. Clone size and V and J calls were adopted from that table, with D and trimming inferred from the DNA. The table includes roughly 200,000 clones, 83% detected once. The TCR comes from a woman aged 25-40 years with COVID-19, enrolled during active disease. Specimen: peripheral blood.

CDR3 in DNA: TGTGCCAGCTCACCTCCGGGACTACGCTCCTACGAGCAGTACTTC. It translates to CASSPPGLRSYEQYF. This chain joins TRBV18 and TRBJ2-7; 7 bases agree with TRBD2. This CDR3 is 15 amino acids long. With 3 bases clipped from V and 0 bases from J, the junction kept 5 bases outside the gene matches. Germline lookup yields CDR1 KGHSH and CDR2 LQKENI.